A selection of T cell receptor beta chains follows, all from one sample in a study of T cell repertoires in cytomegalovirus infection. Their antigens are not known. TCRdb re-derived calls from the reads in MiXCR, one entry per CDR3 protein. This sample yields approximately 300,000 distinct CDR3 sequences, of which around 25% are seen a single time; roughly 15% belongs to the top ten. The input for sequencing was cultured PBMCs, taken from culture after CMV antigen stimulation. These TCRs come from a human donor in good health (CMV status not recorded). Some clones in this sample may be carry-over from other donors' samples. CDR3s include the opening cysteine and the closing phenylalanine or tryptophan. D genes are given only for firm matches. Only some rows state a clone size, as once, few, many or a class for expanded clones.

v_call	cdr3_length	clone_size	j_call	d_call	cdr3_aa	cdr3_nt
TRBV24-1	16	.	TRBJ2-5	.	CATSEPRYQGQETQYF	TGTGCCACCAGTGAACCACGATATCAGGGGCAAGAGACCCAGTACTTC
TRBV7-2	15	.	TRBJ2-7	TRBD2	CASSLGGVAGDEQYF	TGTGCCAGCAGCTTAGGCGGGGTAGCGGGAGACGAGCAGTACTTC
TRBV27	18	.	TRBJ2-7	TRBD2	CASSPRTSGSLQPYEQYF	TGTGCCAGCAGTCCTCGGACTAGCGGGAGTCTTCAACCCTACGAGCAGTACTTC
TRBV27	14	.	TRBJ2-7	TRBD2	CASCGLAGVTRQYF	TGTGCCAGCTGTGGACTAGCGGGAGTTACTAGACAGTACTTC
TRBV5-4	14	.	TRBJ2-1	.	CASSLALSANEQFF	TGTGCCAGCAGCTTGGCTCTATCGGCCAATGAGCAGTTCTTC
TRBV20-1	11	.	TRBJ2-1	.	CSASFGNEQFF	TGCAGTGCTAGTTTTGGCAATGAGCAGTTCTTC
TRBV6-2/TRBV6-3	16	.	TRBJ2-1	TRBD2	CASSYQLAEIYNEQFF	TGTGCCAGCAGTTACCAACTAGCGGAGATATACAATGAGCAGTTCTTC
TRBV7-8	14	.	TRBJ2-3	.	CASSLQDTTDTQYF	TGTGCCAGCAGCTTACAGGACACCACAGATACGCAGTATTTT
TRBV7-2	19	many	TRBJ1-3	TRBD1	CASSATGTGLFGPGNTIYF	TGTGCCAGCAGCGCGACCGGGACAGGGCTTTTTGGACCTGGAAACACCATATATTTT
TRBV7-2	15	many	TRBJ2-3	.	CASSLAASRGNTQYF	TGTGCCAGCAGCTTAGCGGCATCTCGCGGAAATACGCAGTATTTT
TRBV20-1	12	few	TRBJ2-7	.	CSAPQDSYEQYF	TGCAGTGCCCCACAGGACTCCTACGAGCAGTACTTC
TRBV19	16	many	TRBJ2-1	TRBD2	CASIPNAGTSKREQFF	TGTGCCAGTATCCCCAACGCCGGGACTAGTAAACGTGAGCAGTTCTTC
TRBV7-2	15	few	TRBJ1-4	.	CASSSQQVLNEKLFF	TGTGCCAGCAGCTCCCAACAGGTCCTTAATGAAAAACTGTTTTTT
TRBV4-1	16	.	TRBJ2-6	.	CASSQAGGPGANVLTF	TGCGCCAGCAGCCAAGCCGGGGGGCCTGGGGCCAACGTCCTGACTTTC
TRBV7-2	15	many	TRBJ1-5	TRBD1	CASSPRTGDNQPQHF	TGTGCCAGCAGCCCCCGGACAGGAGACAATCAGCCCCAGCATTTT